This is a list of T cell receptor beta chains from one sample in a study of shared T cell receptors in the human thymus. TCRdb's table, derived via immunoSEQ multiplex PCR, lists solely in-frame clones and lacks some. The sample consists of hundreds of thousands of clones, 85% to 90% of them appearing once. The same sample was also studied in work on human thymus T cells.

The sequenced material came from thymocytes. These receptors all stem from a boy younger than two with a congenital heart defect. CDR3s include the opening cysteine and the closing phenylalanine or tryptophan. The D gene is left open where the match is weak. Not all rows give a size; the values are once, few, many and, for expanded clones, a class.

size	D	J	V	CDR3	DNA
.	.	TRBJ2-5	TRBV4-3	CASSQDLEQGETQYF	TGCGCCAGCAGCCAAGATCTAGAACAGGGTGAGACCCAGTACTTC
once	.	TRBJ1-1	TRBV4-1	CASSQVGGRGAFF	TGCGCCAGCAGCCAAGTTGGGGGGAGGGGAGCTTTCTTT
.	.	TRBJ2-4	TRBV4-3	CASSLEKAIAKNIQYF	TGCGCCAGCAGCCTGGAGAAAGCAATAGCCAAAAACATTCAGTACTTC
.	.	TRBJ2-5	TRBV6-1	CASSEWRVQTLQETQYF	TGTGCCAGCAGTGAGTGGCGGGTACAAACCCTTCAAGAGACCCAGTACTTC
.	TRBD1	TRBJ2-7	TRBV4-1	CASSRRGGGQGYEQYF	TGCGCCAGCAGCCGAAGGGGAGGGGGACAGGGCTACGAGCAGTACTTC
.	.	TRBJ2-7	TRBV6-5	CASRSGQGPFYEQYF	TGTGCCAGCAGGAGCGGGCAGGGACCGTTCTACGAGCAGTACTTC
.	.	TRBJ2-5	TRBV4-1	CASSQQGPDRSRAQYF	TGCGCCAGCAGCCAACAGGGGCCGGACCGCTCTAGGGCCCAGTACTTC
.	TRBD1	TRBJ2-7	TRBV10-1	CASSEPGQGRHEQYF	TGCGCCAGCAGTGAGCCAGGACAGGGTCGGCACGAGCAGTACTTC
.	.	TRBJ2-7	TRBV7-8	CASRRLRGYEQYF	TGTGCCAGCAGGAGGCTCAGGGGTTACGAGCAGTACTTC
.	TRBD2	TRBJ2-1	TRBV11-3	CASSLVPSGDVLQFF	TGTGCCAGCAGCTTAGTCCCTAGCGGGGACGTTTTACAGTTCTTC
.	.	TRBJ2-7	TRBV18	CASSPLQGNEQYF	TGTGCCAGCTCACCACTACAGGGAAACGAGCAGTACTTC
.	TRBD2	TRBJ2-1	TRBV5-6	CASSLGGSAYNEQFF	TGTGCCAGCAGCTTGGGCGGGAGCGCCTACAATGAGCAGTTCTTC
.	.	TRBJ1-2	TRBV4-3	CASSQERGRVRYTF	TGCGCCAGCAGCCAAGAAAGGGGAAGGGTTCGCTACACCTTC
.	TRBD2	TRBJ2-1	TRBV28	CASSHPSMGLAVNEQFF	TGTGCCAGCAGTCACCCCTCCATGGGACTAGCGGTAAATGAGCAGTTCTTC
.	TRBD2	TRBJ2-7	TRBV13	CASSLAPGLAGGTRGYEQYF	TGTGCCAGCAGCTTAGCGCCAGGTCTAGCGGGAGGGACGAGGGGCTACGAGCAGTACTTC
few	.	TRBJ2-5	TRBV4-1	CASSQTKTPRETQYF	TGCGCCAGCAGCCAGACTAAAACACCCCGGGAGACCCAGTACTTC
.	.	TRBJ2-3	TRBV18	CASSPPYRLRSGTDTQYF	TGTGCCAGCTCACCACCTTATAGGCTGAGGAGCGGCACAGATACGCAGTATTTT
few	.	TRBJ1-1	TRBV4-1	CASWRGDEAFF	TGCGCCAGCTGGCGGGGGGATGAAGCTTTCTTT
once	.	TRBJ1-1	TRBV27	CASSPNREGNTEAFF	TGTGCCAGCAGTCCTAACAGGGAGGGGAACACTGAAGCTTTCTTT
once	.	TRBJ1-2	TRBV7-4	CASNYPRRGGYIRYTF	TGTGCCAGCAACTACCCTAGGCGGGGCGGCTATATTCGCTACACCTTC
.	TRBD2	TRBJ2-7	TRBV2	CASTQSGDEQYF	TGTGCCAGCACCCAAAGCGGGGACGAGCAGTACTTC
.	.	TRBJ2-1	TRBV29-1	CSVPHPRRVYNEQFF	TGCAGCGTTCCCCATCCTAGGCGGGTTTACAATGAGCAGTTCTTC
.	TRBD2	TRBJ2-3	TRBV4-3	CASSQSGRAFDTQYF	TGCGCCAGCAGCCAGAGCGGGAGGGCCTTCGATACGCAGTATTTT
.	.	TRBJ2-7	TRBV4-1	CASSQDRGTGVNEQYF	TGCGCCAGCAGCCAAGATCGCGGGACGGGGGTCAACGAGCAGTACTTC
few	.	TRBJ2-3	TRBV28	CASSLRFGHTRADTQYF	TGTGCCAGCAGTTTACGGTTCGGACACACCCGCGCAGATACGCAGTATTTT
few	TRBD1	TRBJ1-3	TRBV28	CASSLTRQGAGNTIYF	TGTGCCAGCAGTTTGACCCGACAGGGGGCTGGAAACACCATATATTTT
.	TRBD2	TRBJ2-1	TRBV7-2	CASSLASGAIYNEQFF	TGTGCCAGCAGCTTAGCTAGCGGGGCCATCTACAATGAGCAGTTCTTC
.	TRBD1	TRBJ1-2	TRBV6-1	CASTPQRTGNGYTF	TGTGCCAGCACCCCCCAGAGGACAGGGAATGGCTACACCTTC
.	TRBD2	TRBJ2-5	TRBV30	CAWSMTSGTLPQETQYF	TGTGCCTGGAGTATGACTAGCGGGACCCTCCCGCAAGAGACCCAGTACTTC
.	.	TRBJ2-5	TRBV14	CASSHMRDRGETQYF	TGTGCCAGCAGCCACATGCGGGATCGAGGGGAGACCCAGTACTTC